The 19 T cell receptor beta chains in this list originate from one sample, sequenced in a study of T cell responses to AZD1222 COVID-19 vaccine. The table came from immunoSEQ multiplex PCR; TCRdb's copy has only in-frame clones and leaves some out. This table has 150,000 or so clones, 91% appearing once. Here the sequenced sample was peripheral blood, taken on day 0 of AZD1222 vaccination. The origin of the receptors is an adult in good health.

The chain joins TRBV7-2 to TRBJ1-1; no firm D call. The CDR3 has 15 amino acids. Germline CDR1 is SGHTA and CDR2 is FQGNSA. Trimming removed 4 bases from V and 0 bases from J, with 12 bases in between. For the CDR3, the DNA is TGTGCCAGCAGCTCCTACGGAGTAATGAACACTGAAGCTTTCTTT. Its translation: CASSSYGVMNTEAFF.

This clone was detected once. The chain couples TRBV4-1 to TRBJ1-6; D is unresolved. The CDR3 loop spans 13 amino acids. V was shortened by 0 bases and J by 6 bases, with 3 bases between the two germline ends. Looked up from germline, CDR1 is MGHRA and CDR2 is YSYEKL. In DNA, the CDR3 is TGCGCCAGCAGCCAAGACATTAATTCACCCCTCCACTTT. Translating gives CASSQDINSPLHF.

The chain uses TRBV9 and TRBJ2-5, with 8 bases matching TRBD1. Germline values: CDR1 SGDLS, CDR2 YYNGEE. V lost 1 base, J lost 4 bases, and 6 bases stayed unmatched. The CDR3 has 15 residues. CDR3 residues: CASSVSGGEGETQYF. CDR3 bases: TGTGCCAGCAGCGTATCAGGGGGCGAGGGAGAGACCCAGTACTTC.

The chain employs TRBV12-5 and TRBJ2-2, with 12 bases matching TRBD1. The germline V gene has CDR1 LGHNT and CDR2 FRNRAP. CDR3 length: 19 amino acids. With 4 bases clipped from V and 3 bases from J, the junction kept 12 bases outside the gene matches. The CDR3 loop is CASGSGTGGAVVDTGELFF. DNA for the CDR3: TGTGCTAGTGGTTCCGGGACAGGGGGCGCGGTGGTGGACACCGGGGAGCTGTTTTTT. Full variable domain (remainder filled in from reference TRBV12-5 and TRBJ2-2): DARVTQTPRHKVTEMGQEVTMRCQPILGHNTVFWYRQTMMQGLELLAYFRNRAPLDDSGMPKDRFSAEMPDATLATLKIQPSEPRDSAVYFCASGSGTGGAVVDTGELFFGEGSRLTVL.

V is TRBV3-1 (or the pseudogene TRBV3-2) and J is TRBJ2-6; D ambiguous. The germline CDR1 and CDR2 sequences are LGHDT and YNNKEL (reference sequence). V was clipped by 7 bases and J by 6 bases, with 10 bases between them. This CDR3 spans 13 amino acids. The CDR3 DNA reads as TGTGCCAGCACCCCCGCGAAGGCCAACGTCCTGACTTTC. It codes for CASTPAKANVLTF.

The chain couples TRBV10-2 to TRBJ2-2; D unresolved. Trimming took off 5 bases at V and 6 bases at J, with 4 bases between the two ends. This CDR3 region has 11 residues. CDR1 is WSHSY and CDR2 is SAAADI in the germline V gene. The CDR3 DNA reads as TGCGCCAGCAGTAGGTCCGGGGAGCTGTTTTTT. This encodes CASSRSGELFF.

The chain uses TRBV19 and TRBJ2-7; D remains ambiguous. The germline gives CDR1 LNHDA, CDR2 SQIVND (reference sequence). Trimming removed 6 bases from V and 2 bases from J, with 14 bases in between. This CDR3 spans 14 amino acids. CDR3 sequence reads: CASSERTRPYEQYF. The CDR3 coding sequence is TGTGCCAGTAGCGAACGGACGCGCCCCTACGAGCAGTACTTC.

The V and J genes are TRBV10-3 and TRBJ2-2; 7 nucleotides align to TRBD2. Germline-derived CDR1 and CDR2 are ENHRY and SYGVKD. The CDR3 is 14 residues long. J lost 6 bases, V lost 4 bases, and 5 bases had no gene match. CDR3 in amino acids: CAISGDYPAGELFF. CDR3 nucleotides: TGTGCCATCAGTGGGGACTACCCCGCCGGGGAGCTGTTTTTT.

The CDR3 spells CASSQDSSYEQYF. The DNA for the CDR3 is TGTGCCAGCAGCCAAGACTCCTCCTACGAGCAGTACTTC. V and J are TRBV4-2 and TRBJ2-7; D unclear. Trimming left V 0 bases short and J 0 bases short, with 3 bases between. Germline V gene data show CDR1 as LGHNA and CDR2 as YNFKEQ. This CDR3 is built from 13 residues.

The chain carries TRBV12-5 and TRBJ1-5; D not resolved. The CDR3 is 15 amino acids. The germline gives CDR1 LGHNT, CDR2 FRNRAP. Deletions cut 3 bases from V and 1 base from J, with 10 bases between. CDR3 loop: CASGFLINSNQPQHF. Written as DNA, the CDR3 is TGTGCTAGTGGTTTTTTGATTAACAGCAATCAGCCCCAGCATTTT.

V is TRBV27 and J is TRBJ2-1, with D tentatively TRBD2 (6 bases). The CDR3 is made up of 13 amino acids. V dropped 2 bases and J dropped 7 bases, with 9 bases sitting between them. Germline V gene data show CDR1 as MNHEY and CDR2 as SMNVEV (reference sequence). The CDR3 DNA reads TGTGCCAGCAGTTTACTCGGAGGGAATGAGCAGTTCTTC. Amino acid sequence: CASSLLGGNEQFF.

This rearrangement joins TRBV6-5 to TRBJ2-1; D ambiguous. Germline CDR1 and CDR2: MNHEY and SVGAGI. V was shortened by 0 bases and J by 2 bases, with 8 bases between the two germline ends. The CDR3 spans 15 residues. The CDR3 DNA reads as TGTGCCAGCAGTTACTCGGGTAGGCCCTACAATGAGCAGTTCTTC. This translates into CASSYSGRPYNEQFF.

V is TRBV29-1 and J is TRBJ2-7; 10 positions agree with TRBD1. V trimming: 1 base; J trimming: 0 bases; junction bases outside the gene matches: 3. The CDR3 is made up of 15 amino acids. CDR1 is SQVTM and CDR2 is ANQGSEA in the germline V gene. CDR3 nucleotides: TGCAGCGTTGAAGGGGGACAGGGGCCCTCCTACGAGCAGTACTTC. Amino acids: CSVEGGQGPSYEQYF.

This chain uses TRBV6-1 with TRBJ1-2, with TRBD1 identical over 7 bases. CDR1 is MNHNS and CDR2 is SASEGT in the germline V gene. The CDR3 is 14 amino acids. Trimming took 2 bases from V and 5 from J; bases not matched to a gene: 5. DNA for the CDR3: TGTGCCAGCAGTGAAAGCGGGACAGCGTATGGCTACACCTTC. It translates to CASSESGTAYGYTF.

The V gene is TRBV28, the J gene TRBJ1-1; 9 nucleotides line up with TRBD1. This CDR3 spans 15 amino acids. The J segment lost 3 bases and the V segment lost 5 bases, leaving 7 bases of the junction unmatched. Germline CDR1 and CDR2: MDHEN and SYDVKM. The CDR3 nucleotides are TGTGCCAGCAGTCTTGGGACAGGGAGCCACACTGAAGCTTTCTTT. Amino acids: CASSLGTGSHTEAFF.

The chain has TRBV18 and TRBJ2-3, with 7 bases fitting TRBD2. Germline lookup yields CDR1 KGHSH and CDR2 LQKENI. The CDR3 is 14 residues long. V lost 3 bases and J lost 1; bases outside the gene matches: 1. For the CDR3, the DNA is TGTGCCAGCTCACCCCGGGGGGGCACAGATACGCAGTATTTT. Protein product: CASSPRGGTDTQYF.

This clone was observed once. The chain joins TRBV10-3 to TRBJ1-4, with 7 bases identical to TRBD1. The CDR3 is 14 amino acids. Germline V gene sequence: CDR1 ENHRY, CDR2 SYGVKD. Trimming at V came to 5 bases and at J to 7 bases, leaving 7 bases not matched to a gene. The CDR3, as DNA: TGTGCCATCAGTCCTACAGGGGTCCCTGAAAAACTGTTTTTT. Its translation: CAISPTGVPEKLFF.

CDR3 sequence: CASSYSSSSWDTEAFF. DNA of the CDR3: TGTGCCAGCAGCTATTCCAGCAGTTCATGGGACACTGAAGCTTTCTTT. This rearrangement joins TRBV11-3 to TRBJ1-1; D is unresolved. Germline CDR1 is SGHNT and CDR2 is YENEEA. This CDR3 comprises 16 residues. Trimming removed 4 bases at V and 3 bases at J, with 18 bases between. Full variable domain (outside the CDR3, taken from reference TRBV11-3 and TRBJ1-1): EAGVVQSPRYKIIEKKQPVAFWCNPISGHNTLYWYLQNLGQGPELLIRYENEEAVDDSQLPKDRFSAERLKGVDSTLKIQPAELGDSAVYLCASSYSSSSWDTEAFFGQGTRLTVV.

V gene TRBV19 combines with J gene TRBJ1-5; 7 bases line up with TRBD1. Germline assignment: CDR1 LNHDA and CDR2 SQIVND (reference sequence). Trimming cost V 6 bases and J 7 bases; bases outside gene matches: 6. The CDR3 consists of 13 residues. The CDR3 region is CASSSQGFQPQHF. The CDR3 DNA follows: TGTGCCAGTAGCTCACAGGGGTTCCAGCCCCAGCATTTT. Full variable domain (missing parts from reference TRBV19 and TRBJ1-5): DGGITQSPKYLFRKEGQNVTLSCEQNLNHDAMYWYRQDPGQGLRLIYYSQIVNDFQKGDIAEGYSVSREKKESFPLTVTSAQKNPTAFYLCASSSQGFQPQHFGDGTRLSIL.